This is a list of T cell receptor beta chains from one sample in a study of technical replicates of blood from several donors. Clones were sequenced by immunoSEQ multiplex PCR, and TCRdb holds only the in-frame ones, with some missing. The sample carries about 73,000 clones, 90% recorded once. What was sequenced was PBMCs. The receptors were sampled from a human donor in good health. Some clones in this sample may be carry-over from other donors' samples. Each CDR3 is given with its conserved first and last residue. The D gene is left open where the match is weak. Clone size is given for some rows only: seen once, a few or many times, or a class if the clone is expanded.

CASSHNPRDRDYSNQPQHF	TGCGCCAGCAGCCATAATCCCCGGGACAGGGACTATAGCAATCAGCCCCAGCATTTT	TRBD1	TRBJ1-5	once	TRBV4-1
CASSTAGGLSDTQYF	TGTGCCAGCAGCACCGCGGGGGGGCTCTCAGATACGCAGTATTTT	TRBD2	TRBJ2-3	.	TRBV9
CASRRTIFGEKLFF	TGTGCCAGCAGGCGTACTATCTTCGGTGAAAAACTGTTTTTT	.	TRBJ1-4	.	TRBV2
CASSEAGLYEQYF	TGTGCCAGCAGTGAAGCGGGCCTTTACGAGCAGTACTTC	.	TRBJ2-7	.	TRBV2
CASIGLAGNEQFF	TGTGCCAGCATCGGACTAGCGGGGAATGAGCAGTTCTTC	TRBD2	TRBJ2-1	.	TRBV6-5
CASSPGQRYEQYF	TGTGCCAGCAGCCCAGGACAGCGCTACGAGCAGTACTTC	.	TRBJ2-7	.	TRBV5-6
CAWSVRGSQNIQYF	TGTGCCTGGAGTGTCAGAGGGAGCCAAAACATTCAGTACTTC	.	TRBJ2-4	.	TRBV30
CASSLSLAGTEQYF	TGCGCCAGCAGCTTGTCCCTAGCGGGGACCGAGCAGTACTTC	TRBD2	TRBJ2-7	once	TRBV5-1
CASSLVGGNTGELFF	TGTGCCAGCAGCTTGGTGGGGGGAAACACCGGGGAGCTGTTTTTT	.	TRBJ2-2	.	TRBV5-4
CASSVGSPAGQFF	TGTGCCAGCAGTGTCGGTTCACCCGCAGGGCAGTTCTTC	.	TRBJ2-1	.	TRBV6-5
CASTRGGPNTNTEAFF	TGCGCCAGCACTCGGGGGGGGCCAAACACGAACACTGAAGCTTTCTTT	.	TRBJ1-1	.	TRBV23-1
CASSYSSANYEQYF	TGCGCCAGCAGCTACTCTAGCGCTAATTACGAGCAGTACTTC	.	TRBJ2-7	.	TRBV4-1
CASSYTQGGTQYF	TGTGCCAGCAGTTACACGCAGGGGGGTACGCAGTATTTT	.	TRBJ2-3	.	TRBV6-5
CASSVEGVGLNEKLFF	TGTGCCAGCAGCGTAGAGGGCGTAGGACTTAATGAAAAACTGTTTTTT	.	TRBJ1-4	.	TRBV9
CASSVLPGPYEQYF	TGTGCCAGCAGTGTACTTCCGGGTCCCTACGAGCAGTACTTC	.	TRBJ2-7	.	TRBV27
CASSATGLSNQPQHF	TGTGCCAGCAGCGCCACAGGGCTTAGCAATCAGCCCCAGCATTTT	.	TRBJ1-5	.	TRBV6-5
CASSRDRSSYNSPLHF	TGTGCCAGCAGCCGCGACAGAAGCTCCTATAATTCACCCCTCCACTTT	.	TRBJ1-6	.	TRBV4-2
CASRLNHRDEQYF	TGTGCCAGCAGACTAAACCACAGGGACGAGCAGTACTTC	.	TRBJ2-7	.	TRBV6-1
CARLINEKLFF	TGTGCCAGGTTAATTAATGAAAAACTGTTTTTT	.	TRBJ1-4	.	TRBV2
CASSQTGRTEAFF	TGTGCCAGCAGCCAGACAGGTCGTACTGAAGCTTTCTTT	.	TRBJ1-1	.	TRBV4-2
CASSLGQIHEKLFF	TGTGCCAGTAGTCTCGGACAGATCCATGAAAAACTGTTTTTT	.	TRBJ1-4	.	TRBV19
CASSFGSHYGYTF	TGTGCCAGTAGTTTCGGGTCTCACTATGGCTACACCTTC	.	TRBJ1-2	.	TRBV19
CATSRDLGTAREQFF	TGTGCCACCAGCAGAGATCTCGGGACAGCCAGGGAGCAGTTCTTC	TRBD1	TRBJ2-1	.	TRBV15
CASSEGLMGTEAFF	TGCGCCAGCAGCGAAGGACTGATGGGCACTGAAGCTTTCTTT	.	TRBJ1-1	.	TRBV5-1
CASGWTGATNEKLFF	TGTGCTAGTGGCTGGACGGGAGCAACTAATGAAAAACTGTTTTTT	.	TRBJ1-4	.	TRBV12-5
CASSGAGGYNEQFF	TGCGCCAGCAGCGGAGCGGGAGGGTACAATGAGCAGTTCTTC	TRBD2	TRBJ2-1	.	TRBV5-1
CASSTRLAGGPDTQYF	TGTGCCAGCAGCACCCGACTAGCGGGAGGGCCTGATACGCAGTATTTT	TRBD2	TRBJ2-3	.	TRBV7-2
CASSVGFLVLDGYTF	TGTGCCAGCAGCGTTGGCTTTCTCGTTCTGGATGGCTACACCTTC	.	TRBJ1-2	.	TRBV9
CASSPSGPSYNEQFF	TGTGCCAGCAGCCCTAGCGGGCCCTCCTACAATGAGCAGTTCTTC	TRBD2	TRBJ2-1	.	TRBV7-2
CTSSHGQGKGTEAFF	TGCACCAGCAGCCATGGACAGGGCAAGGGGACTGAAGCTTTCTTT	.	TRBJ1-1	few	TRBV1
CASSLLTAGEAFF	TGTGCCAGCAGCTTGTTGACCGCGGGTGAAGCTTTCTTT	.	TRBJ1-1	.	TRBV5-8
CASSRSGGFDEQFF	TGCGCCAGCAGTCGTTCGGGGGGCTTCGATGAGCAGTTCTTC	.	TRBJ2-1	few	TRBV5-1
CASSESGGLSYEQYF	TGTGCCAGCAGTGAGTCGGGAGGTCTTTCCTACGAGCAGTACTTC	TRBD2	TRBJ2-7	.	TRBV2
CASRPTGGWVDGYTF	TGTGCCAGCAGGCCCACAGGGGGCTGGGTTGATGGCTACACCTTC	TRBD1	TRBJ1-2	.	TRBV2
CASSDGDRGPFF	TGTGCCAGCAGCGACGGGGACAGGGGTCCGTTCTTC	TRBD1	TRBJ2-1	.	TRBV7-9
CASSATGDRYTF	TGTGCCAGCAGCGCAACAGGGGACCGCTACACCTTC	TRBD1	TRBJ1-2	.	TRBV9
CASSLEVTTGSPLHF	TGTGCCAGCAGCTTGGAGGTGACGACGGGTTCACCCCTCCACTTT	.	TRBJ1-6	.	TRBV5-4
CASSITGDNYGYTF	TGCGCCAGCAGTATAACAGGGGATAACTATGGCTACACCTTC	TRBD1	TRBJ1-2	.	TRBV5-1
CSAKNRGETQYF	TGCAGCGCCAAAAACAGGGGTGAGACCCAGTACTTC	TRBD1	TRBJ2-5	.	TRBV29-1
CASSLELNTGELFF	TGTGCCAGCAGCTTGGAGCTCAACACCGGGGAGCTGTTTTTT	.	TRBJ2-2	.	TRBV5-4
CASSQAGANVLTF	TGCGCCAGCAGCCAAGCGGGGGCCAACGTCCTGACTTTC	.	TRBJ2-6	.	TRBV4-1
CAWSVPLATTDTQYF	TGTGCCTGGAGTGTACCCCTAGCGACCACAGATACGCAGTATTTT	.	TRBJ2-3	.	TRBV30